The T cell receptor (beta chain) described here comes from a study of post-analysis software for immune sequencing data. With respect to this clonotype: The antigen is not known.

Every TCR beta cDNA library bore unique molecular identifiers. TCRdb itself ran the PCR reads through MiXCR, one entry per CDR3 protein. The sample has 160,000 or so distinct CDR3 sequences; around 36% are singletons. Trimming took off 2 bases at V and 2 bases at J, with 15 bases between the two ends. The CDR3 length is 16 residues. CDR1 and CDR2 (germline): LNHDA, SQIVND (reference sequence). Study findings and constraints: In multiple sclerosis, normalized Chao1 diversity was significantly below that of controls. Roughly 5 TRBV segments, including TRBV5-6, TRBV5-1 and TRBV20-1, were more frequent in patients than controls.

The material was blood, obtained after autologous hematopoietic stem cell transplantation. The chain employs TRBV19 and TRBJ1-2; tentatively, D is TRBD1 (6 bases). The clonotype was recovered from a girl aged 5 to 17 with multiple sclerosis. The CDR3 is CASSIRGQWGNYGYTF. Written as DNA, the CDR3 is TGTGCCAGTAGTATACGCGGACAGTGGGGAAACTATGGCTACACCTTC.